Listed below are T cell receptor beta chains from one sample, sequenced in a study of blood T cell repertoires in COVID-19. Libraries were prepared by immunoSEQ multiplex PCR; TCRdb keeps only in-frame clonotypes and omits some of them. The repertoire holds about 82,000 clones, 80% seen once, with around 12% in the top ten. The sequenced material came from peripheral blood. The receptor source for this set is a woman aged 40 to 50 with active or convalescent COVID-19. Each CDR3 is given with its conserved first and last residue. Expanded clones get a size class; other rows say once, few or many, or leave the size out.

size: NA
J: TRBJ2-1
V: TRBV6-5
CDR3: CASSSGQNLAYLQFF

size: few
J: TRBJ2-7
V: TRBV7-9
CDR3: CASSLSGSYEQYF

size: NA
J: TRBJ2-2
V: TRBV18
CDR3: CASSPLRLNRVDTGELFF

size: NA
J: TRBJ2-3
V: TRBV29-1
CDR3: CSVDVREGLGDTQYF

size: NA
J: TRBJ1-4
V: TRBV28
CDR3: CASSRRQGRDEKLFF

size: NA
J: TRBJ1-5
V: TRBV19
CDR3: CASSTQTGGRQYSNQPQHF

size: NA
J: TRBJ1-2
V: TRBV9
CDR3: CASSARDRANYGYTF

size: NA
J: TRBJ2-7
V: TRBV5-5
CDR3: CASSLRVMAYEQYF

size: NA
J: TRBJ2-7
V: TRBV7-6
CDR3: CASSSRRGGGREQYF

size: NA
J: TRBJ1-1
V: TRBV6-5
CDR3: CASSLRKGWTEAFF

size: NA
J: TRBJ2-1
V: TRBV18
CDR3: CASSVADPWWGQWNEQFF

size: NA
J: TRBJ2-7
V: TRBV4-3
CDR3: CASSQDSGGYEQYF

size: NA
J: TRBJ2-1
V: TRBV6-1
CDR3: CASSVSGRAPYNEQFF

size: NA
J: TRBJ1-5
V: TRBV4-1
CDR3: CASSQDRVGVRPQHF

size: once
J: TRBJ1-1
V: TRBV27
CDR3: CASSFSGSTEAFF

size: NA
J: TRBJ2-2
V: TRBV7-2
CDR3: CASSLDRTSGSRSGELFF

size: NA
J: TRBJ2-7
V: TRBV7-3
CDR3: CASSLYGTSGGQYEQYF

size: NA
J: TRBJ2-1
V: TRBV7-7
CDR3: CASSLASGGPSSYNEQFF